A selection of T cell receptor beta chains follows, all from one sample in a study of blood T cell repertoires in COVID-19. Some clones are missing from TCRdb's copy, which holds only in-frame ones; the method was immunoSEQ multiplex PCR. The sample has fewer than 400,000 clones, about four fifths seen once. Sequencing input: peripheral blood. The receptors derive from a man aged 30 to 39 with active or convalescent COVID-19. The CDR3 runs from the conserved cysteine through the conserved F or W. Each record gives: CDR3 DNA, CDR3 protein, J gene, V gene, clone size, CDR3 length, D gene. D genes are given only for firm matches. For some rows the clone size is stated as once, few or many, or as a class when expanded; others skip it.

CDR3nt: TGTGCCAGCAGCCGAACGGACAGGGACGAACTCCAGCATTTT; CDR3aa: CASSRTDRDELQHF; j_gene: TRBJ1-5; v_gene: TRBV7-8; abundance: NA; len: 14; d_gene: TRBD1
CDR3nt: TGTGCCAGCACCCCGGGGGGAGGACAGACCTACGAGCAGTACTTC; CDR3aa: CASTPGGGQTYEQYF; j_gene: TRBJ2-7; v_gene: TRBV28; abundance: NA; len: 15; d_gene: NA
CDR3nt: TGTGCCTGGAGTGTGTACCAGCGGAGAGAGACCCAGTACTTC; CDR3aa: CAWSVYQRRETQYF; j_gene: TRBJ2-5; v_gene: TRBV30; abundance: NA; len: 14; d_gene: NA
CDR3nt: TGCGCCAGCAGCCCCGGACTAGCTAGGGGCACAGATACGCAGTATTTT; CDR3aa: CASSPGLARGTDTQYF; j_gene: TRBJ2-3; v_gene: TRBV5-1; abundance: NA; len: 16; d_gene: TRBD2
CDR3nt: TGTGCCAGTAGTCCCCAGGGCCCCCCCCAGCATTTT; CDR3aa: CASSPQGPPQHF; j_gene: TRBJ1-5; v_gene: TRBV19; abundance: NA; len: 12; d_gene: NA
CDR3nt: TGTGCCAGCAGCTTAGGGAGGGAGACCCAGTACTTC; CDR3aa: CASSLGRETQYF; j_gene: TRBJ2-5; v_gene: TRBV7-2; abundance: NA; len: 12; d_gene: NA
CDR3nt: TGTGCCAGCAGCTTAGTTTACTCTGGGGCCAACGTCCTGACTTTC; CDR3aa: CASSLVYSGANVLTF; j_gene: TRBJ2-6; v_gene: TRBV7-6; abundance: NA; len: 15; d_gene: NA
CDR3nt: TGTGCCAGCAGCTTTCTAGGGGCCTACGAGCAGTACTTC; CDR3aa: CASSFLGAYEQYF; j_gene: TRBJ2-7; v_gene: TRBV28; abundance: NA; len: 13; d_gene: NA
CDR3nt: TGTGCCAGCAGCTCCACAGGGGTAGCTAACTATGGCTACACCTTC; CDR3aa: CASSSTGVANYGYTF; j_gene: TRBJ1-2; v_gene: TRBV5-6; abundance: NA; len: 15; d_gene: TRBD1
CDR3nt: TGTGCCAGCAGTGAGGATCTAGCGGGGTTCACAGATACGCAGTATTTT; CDR3aa: CASSEDLAGFTDTQYF; j_gene: TRBJ2-3; v_gene: TRBV25-1; abundance: NA; len: 16; d_gene: TRBD2
CDR3nt: TGTGCCAGCAGTCCAGTTCGGAGCTCTGGAAACACCATATATTTT; CDR3aa: CASSPVRSSGNTIYF; j_gene: TRBJ1-3; v_gene: TRBV3-1/TRBV3-2; abundance: NA; len: 15; d_gene: NA
CDR3nt: TGTGCCAGCAGCCTAGCGGGAGCGGGAACTCCTTATACCGGGGAGCTGTTTTTT; CDR3aa: CASSLAGAGTPYTGELFF; j_gene: TRBJ2-2; v_gene: TRBV11-3; abundance: few; len: 18; d_gene: TRBD2
CDR3nt: TGCGCCAGCAGCCGTCTCTACACCGGGGAGCTGTTTTTT; CDR3aa: CASSRLYTGELFF; j_gene: TRBJ2-2; v_gene: TRBV4-3; abundance: many; len: 13; d_gene: NA
CDR3nt: TGTGCCAGCAGCCCCACCCAGCGGGGGCTGTCTGCCGAGCAGTACTTC; CDR3aa: CASSPTQRGLSAEQYF; j_gene: TRBJ2-7; v_gene: TRBV3-1/TRBV3-2; abundance: NA; len: 16; d_gene: TRBD2
CDR3nt: TGTGCCAGCAGCTTAGGACTAGCGGGGCAAGAGACCCAGTACTTC; CDR3aa: CASSLGLAGQETQYF; j_gene: TRBJ2-5; v_gene: TRBV5-4; abundance: NA; len: 15; d_gene: TRBD2
CDR3nt: TGTGCCAGCTCACCCGGGCTAGCGGACTCCTACGAGCAGTACTTC; CDR3aa: CASSPGLADSYEQYF; j_gene: TRBJ2-7; v_gene: TRBV18; abundance: few; len: 15; d_gene: TRBD2
CDR3nt: TGTGCCAGCAGCTTCCTCGGGGCCTACGAGCAGTACTTC; CDR3aa: CASSFLGAYEQYF; j_gene: TRBJ2-7; v_gene: TRBV7-9; abundance: NA; len: 13; d_gene: NA
CDR3nt: TGTGCCAGTAGTATTATGACTAGCGGAGATACGCAGTATTTT; CDR3aa: CASSIMTSGDTQYF; j_gene: TRBJ2-3; v_gene: TRBV19; abundance: few; len: 14; d_gene: TRBD2
CDR3nt: TGTGCCAGTAGTATTCAGGGAGGTTCACCCCTCCACTTT; CDR3aa: CASSIQGGSPLHF; j_gene: TRBJ1-6; v_gene: TRBV19; abundance: NA; len: 13; d_gene: NA
CDR3nt: TGTGCCACCAGTGATTCGACTGACCCCAATTTCGGAGAGACCCAGTACTTC; CDR3aa: CATSDSTDPNFGETQYF; j_gene: TRBJ2-5; v_gene: TRBV24-1; abundance: NA; len: 17; d_gene: NA
CDR3nt: TGTGCCAGCAGCTCCCGGGGGGGTTCCGACGAGCAGTACTTC; CDR3aa: CASSSRGGSDEQYF; j_gene: TRBJ2-7; v_gene: TRBV13; abundance: NA; len: 14; d_gene: TRBD2
CDR3nt: TGTGCCAGCAGCTGGGAGGGGACTAGCGGGGGCAATGAGCAGTTCTTC; CDR3aa: CASSWEGTSGGNEQFF; j_gene: TRBJ2-1; v_gene: TRBV7-9; abundance: NA; len: 16; d_gene: TRBD2
CDR3nt: TGCAGCGTTTTTAGCGGGAGGGCCAATGTGGCAGATACGCAGTATTTT; CDR3aa: CSVFSGRANVADTQYF; j_gene: TRBJ2-3; v_gene: TRBV29-1; abundance: once; len: 16; d_gene: TRBD2
CDR3nt: TGTGCCAGCAGCTCGGGACTGACAAATTCACCCCTTCACTTT; CDR3aa: CASSSGLTNSPLHF; j_gene: TRBJ1-6; v_gene: TRBV7-9; abundance: NA; len: 14; d_gene: NA
CDR3nt: TGTGCCAGCAGTTCCAGACAGGGGAACACTGAAGCTTTCTTT; CDR3aa: CASSSRQGNTEAFF; j_gene: TRBJ1-1; v_gene: TRBV27; abundance: few; len: 14; d_gene: TRBD1
CDR3nt: TGTGCCAGCAGCCGGACAGAGGCGAGCAACTATGGCTACACCTTC; CDR3aa: CASSRTEASNYGYTF; j_gene: TRBJ1-2; v_gene: TRBV2; abundance: NA; len: 15; d_gene: NA
CDR3nt: TGTGCCTGGAGTGCGGGACACAAGGGCTATGGCTACACCTTC; CDR3aa: CAWSAGHKGYGYTF; j_gene: TRBJ1-2; v_gene: TRBV30; abundance: NA; len: 14; d_gene: NA